This T cell receptor beta chain was captured by sequencing in a study of T cells in Graves' hyperthyroidism and ophthalmopathy. Broader study findings: Blood also held most thyroid clonotypes expanded beyond 0.001.

With respect to this clonotype: No antigen is known for it.

Lactation, pregnancy, other autoimmune disease or uncontrolled infection excluded patients. It was RNA transcripts that yielded the amplified TCR beta CDR3 regions. Researchers ran a first-round RT-PCR on the TCR CDR3 using the HTBI primer set. Each CDR3 protein is one row after TCRdb ran MiXCR on the multiplex PCR reads. The data hold hundreds of thousands of distinct CDR3 sequences, with 20% observed a single time. This clonotype was sampled from a man between 40 and 49 years old with Graves' ophthalmopathy. Source material: blood.

The CDR3 spells CSARGRPSSYNSPLHF. DNA of the CDR3: TGCAGTGCTAGGGGCAGGCCGAGCTCCTATAATTCACCCCTCCACTTT. This chain joins TRBV20-1 and TRBJ1-6, with D unclear. The CDR3 has 16 amino acids. Germline values: CDR1 DFQATT, CDR2 SNEGSKA (reference sequence). The germline V and J ends were trimmed by 3 bases and 0 bases, with 12 bases remaining between them.